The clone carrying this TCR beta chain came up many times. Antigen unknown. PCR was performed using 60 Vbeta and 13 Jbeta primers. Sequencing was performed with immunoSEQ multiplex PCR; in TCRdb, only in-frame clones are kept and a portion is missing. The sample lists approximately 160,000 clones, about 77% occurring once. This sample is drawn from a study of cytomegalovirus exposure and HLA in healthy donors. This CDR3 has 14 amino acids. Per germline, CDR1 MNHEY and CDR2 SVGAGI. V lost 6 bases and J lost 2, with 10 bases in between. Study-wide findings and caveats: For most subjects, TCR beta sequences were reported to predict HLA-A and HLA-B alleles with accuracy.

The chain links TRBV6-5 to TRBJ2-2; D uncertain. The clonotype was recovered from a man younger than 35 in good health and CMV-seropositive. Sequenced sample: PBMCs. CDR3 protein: CASSLFRNTGELFF. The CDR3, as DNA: TGTGCCAGCAGCCTTTTTAGAAACACCGGGGAGCTGTTTTTT.